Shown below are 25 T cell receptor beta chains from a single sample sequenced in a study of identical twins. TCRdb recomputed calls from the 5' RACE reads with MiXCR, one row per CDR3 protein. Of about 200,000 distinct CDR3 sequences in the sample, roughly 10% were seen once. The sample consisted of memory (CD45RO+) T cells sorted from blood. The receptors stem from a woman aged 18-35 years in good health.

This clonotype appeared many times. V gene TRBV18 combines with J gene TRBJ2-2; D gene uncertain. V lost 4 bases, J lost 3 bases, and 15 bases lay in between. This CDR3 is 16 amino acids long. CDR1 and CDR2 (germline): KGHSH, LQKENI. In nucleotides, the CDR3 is TGTGCCAGCTCACTCGACACCGGTGCCGACACCGGGGAGCTGTTTTTT. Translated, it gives CASSLDTGADTGELFF.

CDR3 protein: CASSQDVGGLNTGELFF. In DNA form, the CDR3 reads TGCGCCAGCAGCCAAGATGTAGGGGGTCTGAACACCGGGGAGCTGTTTTTT. This chain uses TRBV4-3 with TRBJ2-2; D perhaps matches TRBD1 (6 bases). The V end was cut by 0 bases, the J end by 1 base, with 12 bases between. CDR3 size: 17 residues. Germline CDR1 reads LGHNA; CDR2 reads YSLEER.

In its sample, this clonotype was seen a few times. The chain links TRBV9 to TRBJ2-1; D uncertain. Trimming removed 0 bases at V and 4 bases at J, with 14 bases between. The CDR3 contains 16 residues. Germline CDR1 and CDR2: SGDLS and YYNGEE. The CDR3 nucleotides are TGTGCCAGCAGCGTAGGTACCTCCCTCCCTTACAATGAGCAGTTCTTC. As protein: CASSVGTSLPYNEQFF.

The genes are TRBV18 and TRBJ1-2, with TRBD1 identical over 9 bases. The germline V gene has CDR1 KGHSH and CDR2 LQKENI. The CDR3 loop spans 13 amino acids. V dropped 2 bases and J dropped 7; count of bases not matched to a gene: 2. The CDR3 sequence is CASSPGTGFGYTF. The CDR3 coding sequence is TGTGCCAGCTCACCAGGGACAGGGTTTGGCTACACCTTC.

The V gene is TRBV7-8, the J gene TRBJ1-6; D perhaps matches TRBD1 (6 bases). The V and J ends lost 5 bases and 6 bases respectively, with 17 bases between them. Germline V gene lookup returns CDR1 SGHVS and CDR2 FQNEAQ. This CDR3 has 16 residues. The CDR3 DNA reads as TGTGCCAGCAGCCCGGAGGGGGGATACACTAATTCACCCCTCCACTTT. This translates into CASSPEGGYTNSPLHF.

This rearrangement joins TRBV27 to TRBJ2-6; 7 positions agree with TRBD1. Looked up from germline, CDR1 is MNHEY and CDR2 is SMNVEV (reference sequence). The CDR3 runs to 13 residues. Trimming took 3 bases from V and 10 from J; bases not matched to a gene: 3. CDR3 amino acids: CASSLGQLNVLTF. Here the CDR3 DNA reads TGTGCCAGCAGTTTGGGACAGCTAAACGTCCTGACTTTC.

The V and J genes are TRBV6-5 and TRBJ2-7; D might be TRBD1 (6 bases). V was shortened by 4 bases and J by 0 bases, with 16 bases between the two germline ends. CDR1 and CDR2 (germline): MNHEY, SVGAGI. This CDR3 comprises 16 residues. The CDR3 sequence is CASSLAGTSSSYEQYF. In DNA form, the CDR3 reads TGTGCCAGCAGTTTAGCTGGGACATCAAGCTCCTACGAGCAGTACTTC.

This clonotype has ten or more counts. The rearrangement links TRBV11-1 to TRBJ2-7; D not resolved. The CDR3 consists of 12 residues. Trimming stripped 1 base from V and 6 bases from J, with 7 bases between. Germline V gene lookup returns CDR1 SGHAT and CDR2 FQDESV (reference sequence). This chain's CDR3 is CASSLGAFEQYF. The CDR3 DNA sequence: TGTGCCAGCAGCTTAGGCGCTTTCGAGCAGTACTTC.

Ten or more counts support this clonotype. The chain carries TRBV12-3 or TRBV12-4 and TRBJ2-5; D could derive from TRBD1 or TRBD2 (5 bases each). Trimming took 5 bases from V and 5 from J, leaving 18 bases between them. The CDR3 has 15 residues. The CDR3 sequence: CASSPSRARGETQYF. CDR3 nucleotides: TGTGCCAGCAGTCCTAGCAGGGCCCGCGGGGAGACCCAGTACTTC.

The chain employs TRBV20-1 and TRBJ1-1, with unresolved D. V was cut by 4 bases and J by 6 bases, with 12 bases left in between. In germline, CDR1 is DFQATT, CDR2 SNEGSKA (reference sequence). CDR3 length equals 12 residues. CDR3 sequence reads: CSAIQDAPEAFF. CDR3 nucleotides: TGCAGTGCTATACAAGACGCCCCTGAAGCTTTCTTT.

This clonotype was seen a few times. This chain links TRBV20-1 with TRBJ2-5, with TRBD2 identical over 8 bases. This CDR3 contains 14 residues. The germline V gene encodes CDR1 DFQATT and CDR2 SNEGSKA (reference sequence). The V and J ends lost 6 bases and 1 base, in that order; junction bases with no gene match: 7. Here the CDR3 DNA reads TGCAGTGCAGAATACGGGGGGGGCCAAGAGACCCAGTACTTC. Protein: CSAEYGGGQETQYF.

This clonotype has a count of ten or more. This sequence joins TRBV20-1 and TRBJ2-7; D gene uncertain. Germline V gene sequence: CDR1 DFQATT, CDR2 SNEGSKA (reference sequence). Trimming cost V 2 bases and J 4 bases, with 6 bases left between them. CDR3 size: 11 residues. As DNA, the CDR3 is TGCAGTGCTAGACTAGAATACGAGCAGTACTTC. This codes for CSARLEYEQYF.

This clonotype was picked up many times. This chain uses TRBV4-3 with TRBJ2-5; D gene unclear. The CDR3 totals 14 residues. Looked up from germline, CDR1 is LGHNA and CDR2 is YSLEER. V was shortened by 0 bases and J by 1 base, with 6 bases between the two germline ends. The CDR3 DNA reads TGCGCCAGCAGCCAAGATATGGGCCAAGAGACCCAGTACTTC. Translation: CASSQDMGQETQYF.

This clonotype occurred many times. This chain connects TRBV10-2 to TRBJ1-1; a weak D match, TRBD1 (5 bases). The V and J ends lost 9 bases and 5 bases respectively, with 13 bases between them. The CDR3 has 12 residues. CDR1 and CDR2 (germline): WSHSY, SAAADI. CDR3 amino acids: CASQGLGTEAFF. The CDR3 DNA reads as TGCGCCAGTCAGGGATTGGGGACTGAAGCTTTCTTT.

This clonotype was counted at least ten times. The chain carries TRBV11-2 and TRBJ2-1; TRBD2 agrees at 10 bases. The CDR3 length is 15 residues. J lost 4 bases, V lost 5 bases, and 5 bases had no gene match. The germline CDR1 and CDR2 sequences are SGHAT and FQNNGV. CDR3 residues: CASSKGLAEYNEQFF. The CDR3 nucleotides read TGTGCCAGCAGCAAAGGACTAGCGGAATACAATGAGCAGTTCTTC.

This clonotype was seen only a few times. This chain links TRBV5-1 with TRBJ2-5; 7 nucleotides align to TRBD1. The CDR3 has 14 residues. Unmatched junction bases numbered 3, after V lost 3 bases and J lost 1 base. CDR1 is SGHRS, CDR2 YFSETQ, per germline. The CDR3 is CASSSGQLQETQYF. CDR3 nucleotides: TGCGCCAGCAGCTCGGGACAGCTCCAAGAGACCCAGTACTTC.

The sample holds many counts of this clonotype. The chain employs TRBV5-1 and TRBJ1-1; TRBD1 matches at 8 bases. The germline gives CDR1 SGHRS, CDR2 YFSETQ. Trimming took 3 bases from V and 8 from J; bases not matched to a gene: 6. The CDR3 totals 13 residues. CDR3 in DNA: TGCGCCAGCAGCTCTCTTGGACAGGGAGAAGCTTTCTTT. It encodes CASSSLGQGEAFF. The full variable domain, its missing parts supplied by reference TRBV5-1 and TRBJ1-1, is KAGVTQTPRYLIKTRGQQVTLSCSPISGHRSVSWYQQTPGQGLQFLFEYFSETQRNKGNFPGRFSGRQFSNSRSEMNVSTLELGDSALYLCASSSLGQGEAFFGQGTRLTVV.

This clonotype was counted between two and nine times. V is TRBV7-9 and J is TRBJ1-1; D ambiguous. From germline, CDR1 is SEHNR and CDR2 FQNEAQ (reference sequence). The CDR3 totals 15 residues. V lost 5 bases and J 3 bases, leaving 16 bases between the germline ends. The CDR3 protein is CASSPGWGDHTEAFF. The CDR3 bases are TGTGCCAGCAGCCCTGGGTGGGGAGATCACACTGAAGCTTTCTTT.

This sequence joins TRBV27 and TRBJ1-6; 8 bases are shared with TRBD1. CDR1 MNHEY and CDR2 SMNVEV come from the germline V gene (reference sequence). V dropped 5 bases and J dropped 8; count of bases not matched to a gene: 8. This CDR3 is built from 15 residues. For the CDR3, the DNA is TGTGCCAGCAGTCGGGGACAGGCAGGGGATTCACCCCTCCACTTT. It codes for CASSRGQAGDSPLHF.

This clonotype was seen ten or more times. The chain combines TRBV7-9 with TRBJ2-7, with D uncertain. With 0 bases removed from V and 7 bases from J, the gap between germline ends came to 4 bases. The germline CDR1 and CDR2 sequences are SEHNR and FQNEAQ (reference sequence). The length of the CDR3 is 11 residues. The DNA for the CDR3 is TGTGCCAGCAGCTTAGCGGGGGAGCAGTACTTC. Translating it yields CASSLAGEQYF.

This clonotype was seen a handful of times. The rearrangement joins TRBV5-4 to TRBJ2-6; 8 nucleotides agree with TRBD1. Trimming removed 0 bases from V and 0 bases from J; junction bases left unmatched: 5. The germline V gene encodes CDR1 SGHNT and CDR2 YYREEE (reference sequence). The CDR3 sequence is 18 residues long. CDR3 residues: CASSLGGQGYSGANVLTF. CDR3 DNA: TGTGCCAGCAGCTTGGGTGGACAGGGATACTCTGGGGCCAACGTCCTGACTTTC.

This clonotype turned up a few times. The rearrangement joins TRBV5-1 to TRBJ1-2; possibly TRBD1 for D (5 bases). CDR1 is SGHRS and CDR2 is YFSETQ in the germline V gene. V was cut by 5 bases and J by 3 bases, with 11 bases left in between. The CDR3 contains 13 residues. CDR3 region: CASSVGEDYGYTF. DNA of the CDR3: TGCGCCAGCAGTGTGGGGGAAGACTATGGCTACACCTTC.

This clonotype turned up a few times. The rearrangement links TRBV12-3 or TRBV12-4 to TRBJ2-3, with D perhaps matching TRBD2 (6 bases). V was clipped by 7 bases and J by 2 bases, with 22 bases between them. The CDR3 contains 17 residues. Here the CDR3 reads CASTPARGVPNTDTQYF. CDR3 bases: TGTGCCAGCACCCCGGCGCGCGGGGTCCCGAACACAGATACGCAGTATTTT.

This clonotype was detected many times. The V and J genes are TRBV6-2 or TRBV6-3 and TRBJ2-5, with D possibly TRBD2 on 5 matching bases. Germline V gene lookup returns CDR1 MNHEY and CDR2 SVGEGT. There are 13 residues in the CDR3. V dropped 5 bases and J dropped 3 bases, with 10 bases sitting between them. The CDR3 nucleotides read TGTGCCAGCAGTCAACTAGTTGAAGAGACCCAGTACTTC. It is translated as CASSQLVEETQYF.

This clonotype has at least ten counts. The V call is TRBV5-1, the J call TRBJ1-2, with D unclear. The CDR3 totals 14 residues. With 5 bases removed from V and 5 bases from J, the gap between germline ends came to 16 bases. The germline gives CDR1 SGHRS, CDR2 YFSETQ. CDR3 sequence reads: CASSERGSVYGYTF. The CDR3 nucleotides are TGCGCCAGCAGTGAGCGGGGATCGGTGTATGGCTACACCTTC.